This TCR beta chain is drawn from a study of CD8+ T cells in alopecia areata. Study conclusions and caveats: The study also sequences resident alphabeta T cells of normal skin in scalp samples.

Points on this clone: What it binds is not known.

Treatment indicated: oral pan-JAK inhibitor, 5-10 mg twice daily. Germline assignment: CDR1 KGHSH and CDR2 LQKENI. Trimming removed 4 bases from V and 4 bases from J, with 14 bases in between. This CDR3 region has 15 residues. It was cDNA, reverse transcribed from extracted RNA, that served as the sequencing template. The protocol was immunoSEQ multiplex PCR, while the TCRdb copy is restricted to in-frame clones and leaves out a portion. The sample holds 64,000 or so clones, more than 45% seen once. Sequenced here: CD8+ T cells sorted from blood, sampled at approximately week 36, from a patient treated with tofacitinib. The V call is TRBV18, the J call TRBJ1-5; possible D gene TRBD1, 6 bases. The sequence came from a human donor with alopecia areata. This chain's CDR3 is CASSHGTDSNQPQHF. CDR3 sequence (DNA): TGTGCCAGCTCACACGGGACGGACAGTAATCAGCCCCAGCATTTT.